Below, one T cell receptor (beta chain) is given with its context. This clonotype showed up many times. It lacks a known antigen. Base quality data are lacking; no much larger clone is found one base away. This sample is part of a study of T cell repertoires in cytomegalovirus infection (dated by TCRdb to between 2017 and 2020). Turning to the overall study: The peptide stimulations were aimed at well-studied HLA-B-restricted epitopes as well as recently identified HLA-C-restricted CMV epitopes, whose presentation resists viral immunomodulation. Donor HLA type was relevant to the analysis, as public TCR beta signatures indicated carriage of CMV infection together with the matching HLA type.

The instrument was an Illumina HiSeq 1500. TCRdb redid the processing of the public reads, applying fastp at Q25 and MiXCR, and retained in-frame beta chains. Rows with one shared CDR3 protein collapse into an entry with the most common genes and DNA. The sample records around 770,000 distinct CDR3 sequences, 25% to 30% of which are singletons. The ten largest clones take up roughly 14% of the sample. The meaning of the sample's treatment or condition label: in vitro stimulation with specific CMV peptide epitopes to enrich CMV-specific T cells. The investigation overall reported the following: The ex vivo response was dominated by HLA-C-restricted CMV-specific TCR beta clonotypes, which also provided the single most frequent clonotype in two of eight donors. Carriers of CMV infection plus the relevant HLA type were discriminated by the cumulative frequency of public TCR beta family members in the study cohort and in an independent approximately 360-donor cohort.

Looking up the germline V gene (reference sequence) yields CDR1 SEHNR and CDR2 FQNEAQ. V loses 1 base of germline sequence and J loses 5 bases, and the interval between the two ends is 12 bases. The CDR3 has 15 amino acids, counting the end cysteine and phenylalanine. This entry keeps only the CDR3 DNA: 45 bases, framed from base 1. The TCR was taken from a human donor in good health (CMV status not recorded). Some clones in this sample may be carry-over from other donors' samples. The sequence joins TRBV7-9 to TRBJ2-1, and the D gene may be TRBD2, 7 bases matching. This specimen was cultured CD8+ T cells from PBMCs, taken from culture after CMV antigen stimulation. At the DNA level, the sequence is TGTGCCAGCAGCTTAGTCGGGGGGCTGAACAATGAGCAGTTCTTC. It encodes CASSLVGGLNNEQFF.